The 24 T cell receptor beta chains presented below share a single source sample, sequenced in a study of blood T cells in healthy people across ages. Primed by a sample-barcoded 5' primer and a J-beta primer mix, a second PCR proceeded for about 7 to 11 cycles. One entry per CDR3 protein results from TCRdb running MiXCR on the 5' RACE reads. The sample lists fewer than 800,000 distinct CDR3 sequences; around a quarter were seen once. In addition, the sample was reused for a study of T cells of mothers and their children.

Sequenced material: blood. The receptors were gathered from a boy younger than 18 in good health.

This clonotype was seen a few times. The rearrangement uses TRBV5-1 and TRBJ2-1; maybe TRBD1 (7 bases). CDR3 length: 15 residues. The V end lost 4 bases, the J end lost 5 bases, and 16 bases lay between the germline ends. Germline lookup yields CDR1 SGHRS and CDR2 YFSETQ. CDR3 in DNA: TGCGCCAGCAGCGAAACAGGGGAGGTTAACAATGAGCAGTTCTTC. Translating gives CASSETGEVNNEQFF.

This chain links TRBV12-3 or TRBV12-4 with TRBJ2-1, with 11 bases that match TRBD2. This CDR3 has 15 amino acids. The junction had 5 bases not matched to a gene; V was cut back by 7 bases and J by 3 bases. The CDR3 DNA sequence: TGTGCCAGCAATCCTAGCGGGGGGATCTACAATGAGCAGTTCTTC. Translating gives CASNPSGGIYNEQFF.

This chain connects TRBV7-9 to TRBJ1-2; D is uncertain. CDR3 length: 14 residues. CDR1 is SEHNR, CDR2 FQNEAQ, per germline (reference sequence). V was cut by 5 bases and J by 4 bases, with 14 bases left in between. The CDR3 nucleotides are TGTGCCAGCAGCCCCCTTTGGCAGTCCTATGGCTACACCTTC. Encoded protein: CASSPLWQSYGYTF.

A note on this clonotype: The junction departs from germline at one end; a sequencing error may be responsible. The chain has TRBV11-2 and TRBJ2-5; 7 positions match TRBD2. Germline V gene lookup returns CDR1 SGHAT and CDR2 FQNNGV. CDR3 length: 19 amino acids. In DNA, the CDR3 is TGTGCCAGCAGCCCGAAAACCTTAAGCGGGAACTGGAGGAAAGAGATCCAGTACTTC. Residues: CASSPKTLSGNWRKEIQYF.

This clonotype has a handful of counts. CDR3 sequence reads: CASSLSGGKEETQYF. The CDR3 DNA reads as TGCGCCAGCAGCTTGTCGGGGGGAAAGGAAGAGACCCAGTACTTC. The chain uses TRBV5-1 and TRBJ2-5; 7 nucleotides match TRBD2. There are 15 residues in the CDR3. Germline V gives CDR1 SGHRS, CDR2 YFSETQ. J was trimmed by 3 bases and V by 1 base; bases with no gene match: 6. The whole variable domain, remainder taken from reference TRBV5-1 and TRBJ2-5, is KAGVTQTPRYLIKTRGQQVTLSCSPISGHRSVSWYQQTPGQGLQFLFEYFSETQRNKGNFPGRFSGRQFSNSRSEMNVSTLELGDSALYLCASSLSGGKEETQYFGPGTRLLVL.

This clonotype was observed a few times. The chain combines TRBV29-1 with TRBJ1-1; D is uncertain. Between the trimmed V and J ends, which lost 4 bases and 6 bases, there was a span of 18 bases. Germline loops: CDR1 SQVTM, CDR2 ANQGSEA. The CDR3 extends over 14 amino acids. For the CDR3, the DNA is TGCAGCGTTGCACAAAAATTAAAAGGTTCTGAAGCTTTCTTT. It yields the protein CSVAQKLKGSEAFF.

In its sample, this clonotype was seen a few times. The junction differs from germline at one of its ends, possibly a read error. This chain links TRBV3-1 with TRBJ1-1; D may be TRBD1 (6 bases). Germline loops: CDR1 LGHDT, CDR2 YNNKEL (reference sequence). CDR3 length: 15 residues. CDR3 amino acids: CASTQEGTGRTEAFF. DNA for the CDR3: TGTGCCAGCACCCAAGAGGGAACAGGGCGCACTGAAGCTTTCTTT.

The V gene is TRBV20-1, the J gene TRBJ2-1; D not certain. Per germline, CDR1 DFQATT and CDR2 SNEGSKA (reference sequence). With 7 bases removed from V and 0 bases from J, the gap between germline ends came to 10 bases. There are 13 residues in the CDR3. The CDR3 protein is CSVVAVSYNEQFF. The CDR3 nucleotides are TGCAGTGTGGTGGCCGTCTCCTACAATGAGCAGTTCTTC.

The J gene is TRBJ1-1, the V gene TRBV29-1, with D tentatively TRBD1 (5 bases). The CDR3 consists of 11 residues. Between the trimmed V and J ends, which lost 6 bases and 11 bases, there was a span of 16 bases. CDR1 is SQVTM, CDR2 ANQGSEA, per germline. The CDR3 sequence is CSVSEGLLAFF. The CDR3 DNA is TGCAGCGTCTCCGAGGGGCTTCTGGCTTTCTTT.

This chain links TRBV7-8 with TRBJ2-5; TRBD1 might be the D (5 bases). The J call may be faulty, since TRBJ2-7 better matches the DNA end. CDR1 is SGHVS and CDR2 is FQNEAQ in the germline V gene. The CDR3 runs to 14 residues. The CDR3 here is CASSFRAGYYEQYF. CDR3 nucleotide sequence: TGTGCCAGCAGCTTTCGCGCAGGGTACTACGAGCAGTACTTC.

The V and J genes are TRBV29-1 and TRBJ1-4; 8 bases are shared with TRBD1. The CDR3 sequence is 15 residues long. J lost 0 bases, V lost 5 bases, and 5 bases had no gene match. Germline CDR1 is SQVTM and CDR2 is ANQGSEA. The CDR3 protein is CSVPTTGATNEKLFF. In nucleotides, the CDR3 is TGCAGCGTTCCAACGACAGGGGCAACTAATGAAAAACTGTTTTTT.

The gene calls are TRBV29-1 and TRBJ1-4, with 7 bases that match TRBD1. This CDR3 contains 12 residues. Germline V gene data show CDR1 as SQVTM and CDR2 as ANQGSEA. V was clipped by 6 bases and J by 8 bases; unmatched bases: 6. This CDR3 is CSVSGGGEKLFF. CDR3 DNA sequence: TGCAGCGTGTCAGGGGGAGGGGAAAAACTGTTTTTT.

The chain uses TRBV29-1 and TRBJ1-1, with unresolved D. In germline, CDR1 is SQVTM, CDR2 ANQGSEA. Trimming pared 5 bases from V and 7 bases from J, leaving 14 bases between. The CDR3 runs 12 residues. The CDR3 DNA follows: TGCAGCGTTTTGACCTCTGATGATGAAGCTTTCTTT. It translates to CSVLTSDDEAFF.

With respect to this clonotype: One end of the junction does not line up with germline, which may come from a read error. The gene calls are TRBV12-3 or TRBV12-4 and TRBJ1-2, with D uncertain. CDR3 size: 13 residues. The CDR3, as DNA: TGTGCCAGCAGTTTACACCCCCACTATGACTACACCTTC. Protein sequence: CASSLHPHYDYTF.

There are a few counts of this clonotype. The chain employs TRBV28 and TRBJ2-1; 9 nucleotides agree with TRBD2. Trimming removed 7 bases from V and 5 bases from J; junction bases left unmatched: 3. Germline V CDR1 and CDR2: MDHEN, SYDVKM. This CDR3 is built from 13 residues. CDR3 loop: CASTIAGDNEQFF. CDR3 sequence (DNA): TGTGCCAGCACAATAGCGGGAGACAATGAGCAGTTCTTC.

V gene TRBV12-3 or TRBV12-4 combines with J gene TRBJ2-5, with TRBD2 matching 14 bases. Near its end, the DNA agrees better with TRBJ2-1, so the J call may be wrong. The CDR3 is 16 residues long. The CDR3 DNA follows: TGTGCCAGCAGTTCGTCGACTAGCGGGGGGGCAGTTGAGCAGTTCTTC. It specifies CASSSSTSGGAVEQFF.

The chain carries TRBV19 and TRBJ2-3, with D possibly matching TRBD2 (5 bases). This CDR3 contains 15 residues. Germline loops: CDR1 LNHDA, CDR2 SQIVND (reference sequence). V dropped 0 bases and J dropped 3 bases, with 10 bases sitting between them. The CDR3 sequence: CASSIDSRETDTQYF. The CDR3 region has the DNA TGTGCCAGTAGTATAGATTCTAGGGAGACAGATACGCAGTATTTT.

The genes are TRBV7-2 and TRBJ2-5; either TRBD1 or TRBD2 may supply D (5 bases each). The germline CDR1 and CDR2 sequences are SGHTA and FQGNSA. Trimming removed 5 bases at V and 5 bases at J, with 12 bases between. This CDR3 has 13 amino acids. The CDR3 bases are TGTGCCAGCAGCCCCATGTGGGGGGAGACCCAGTACTTC. The encoded protein is CASSPMWGETQYF.

This clonotype was detected only a few times. The chain joins TRBV7-2 to TRBJ2-1, with 8 bases that match TRBD2. The CDR3 spans 17 residues. Germline CDR1 and CDR2: SGHTA and FQGNSA. Trimming cost V 5 bases and J 0 bases; bases outside gene matches: 9. The CDR3 DNA follows: TGTGCCAGCAGCCCCGGGAGGGCCCTGAGCTCCTACAATGAGCAGTTCTTC. Its protein is CASSPGRALSSYNEQFF.

This clonotype has a handful of counts. The chain uses TRBV24-1 and TRBJ2-3; perhaps TRBD2 as D (6 bases). Trimming stripped 7 bases from V and 0 bases from J, with 7 bases between. This CDR3 has 13 residues. In germline, CDR1 is KGHDR, CDR2 SFDVKD. CDR3 region: CATRSGSTDTQYF. CDR3 bases: TGTGCCACCAGAAGCGGGAGCACAGATACGCAGTATTTT.

This clonotype was seen a handful of times. The rearrangement uses TRBV15 and TRBJ2-7; D not resolved. V was clipped by 1 base and J by 6 bases, with 13 bases between them. Germline CDR1 LNHNV, CDR2 YYDKDF (reference sequence). The CDR3 totals 14 residues. CDR3 region: CATSRVPSVGEQYF. As DNA, the CDR3 is TGTGCCACCAGCAGAGTGCCCTCCGTGGGCGAGCAGTACTTC.

The chain joins TRBV5-1 to TRBJ2-3; no clear D gene. Trimming took 4 bases from V and 0 from J, leaving 12 bases between them. In germline, CDR1 is SGHRS, CDR2 YFSETQ. The CDR3 sequence is 15 residues long. The CDR3 is CASSSGDTSTDTQYF. The CDR3 DNA sequence: TGCGCCAGCAGCAGTGGCGACACTAGCACAGATACGCAGTATTTT.

In the case of this clonotype: Germline and junction disagree at one end, which may indicate a read error. The chain links TRBV18 to TRBJ2-7, with D hard to call. The CDR3 covers 11 residues. Germline CDR1 and CDR2: KGHSH and LQKENI. In DNA form, the CDR3 reads TGTGCCAGCCCCTCCTCCTACGGGCAGTACTTC. Protein product: CASPSSYGQYF.

The rearrangement links TRBV29-1 to TRBJ1-2; 9 positions match TRBD1. CDR3 length: 14 residues. Looked up from germline, CDR1 is SQVTM and CDR2 is ANQGSEA. V gave up 7 bases and J gave up 8 bases; unmatched junction bases: 14. The CDR3 reads CSAMGTGQGYGYTF. CDR3 in DNA: TGCAGCGCAATGGGGACGGGACAGGGTTACGGCTACACCTTC.